Below, one T cell receptor beta chain is given with its context. The protocol was immunoSEQ multiplex PCR, while the TCRdb copy is restricted to in-frame clones and leaves out a portion. The sample lists 110,000 to 150,000 clones; less than 95% were seen once. The sample comes from a study of control samples from healthy donors and cancer patients. In germline, CDR1 is SEHNR, CDR2 FQNEAQ (reference sequence). V dropped 1 base and J dropped 4; count of bases not matched to a gene: 4. CDR3 size: 16 residues. The chain employs TRBV7-9 and TRBJ2-1; 10 bases agree with TRBD2. The receptor comes from a man younger than 35 in good health. The sample comprised blood. CDR3 nucleotide sequence: TGTGCCAGCAGCTTAGTAATTAGCGGGGGGTACAATGAGCAGTTCTTC. Residues: CASSLVISGGYNEQFF.